A selection of T cell receptor beta chains follows, all from one sample in a study of blood T cell repertoires in COVID-19. Assay: immunoSEQ multiplex PCR; the TCRdb copy retains only in-frame clones and omits some. The repertoire holds under 300,000 clones, with roughly 80% as singletons. The sequenced sample consisted of peripheral blood. The source of these receptors is a woman between 18 and 29 years old with acute or convalescent COVID-19. The CDR3 runs from the conserved cysteine through the conserved F or W. D genes are given only for firm matches. Only some rows state a clone size, as once, few, many or a class for expanded clones.

CDR3 protein,CDR3 DNA,CDR3 length,clone size,J gene,V gene,D gene
CASSRDTGGTGELFF,TGCGCCAGCAGCCGAGATACAGGGGGCACCGGGGAGCTGTTTTTT,15,NA,TRBJ2-2,TRBV5-1,TRBD1
CSVRIGQVTGELFF,TGCAGCGTTAGAATCGGACAGGTCACCGGGGAGCTGTTTTTT,14,NA,TRBJ2-2,TRBV29-1,TRBD1
CASSLVPGTGSTGELFF,TGTGCTAGCAGCTTAGTCCCCGGGACAGGGTCTACCGGGGAGCTGTTTTTT,17,NA,TRBJ2-2,TRBV7-7,TRBD1
CASSLAATGTNYGYTF,TGTGCCAGCAGCTTGGCCGCGACAGGGACTAACTATGGCTACACCTTC,16,NA,TRBJ1-2,TRBV5-4,TRBD1
CAISEIGTGEPQHF,TGTGCCATCAGTGAGATCGGCACAGGGGAGCCCCAGCATTTT,14,NA,TRBJ1-5,TRBV10-3,TRBD1
CASSPPVGRVSGNTIYF,TGTGCCAGCTCACCACCGGTCGGCAGGGTATCTGGAAACACCATATATTTT,17,NA,TRBJ1-3,TRBV18,NA
CASSLTSGAYEQYF,TGTGCCAGCAGTCTAACGAGCGGCGCCTACGAGCAGTACTTC,14,NA,TRBJ2-7,TRBV2,NA
CASSLSGYETQYF,TGTGCCAGCAGCTTGTCAGGGTACGAGACCCAGTACTTC,13,NA,TRBJ2-5,TRBV5-6,NA
CASTLGGGPDNEQFF,TGTGCCAGCACCTTGGGGGGAGGGCCGGACAATGAGCAGTTCTTC,15,NA,TRBJ2-1,TRBV7-9,TRBD2
CASTPDTDTQYF,TGTGCCAGCACCCCAGACACAGATACGCAGTATTTT,12,NA,TRBJ2-3,TRBV7-9,NA
CASRGAPGEPQHF,TGTGCCAGCAGGGGGGCCCCCGGGGAGCCCCAGCATTTT,13,NA,TRBJ1-5,TRBV12-3/TRBV12-4,NA
CASSYSSQGYGYTF,TGTGCCAGCAGTTACTCGAGCCAGGGCTATGGCTACACCTTC,14,NA,TRBJ1-2,TRBV6-5,NA
CAWEISGVGELFF,TGTGCCTGGGAAATCTCAGGGGTCGGGGAGCTGTTTTTT,13,once,TRBJ2-2,TRBV30,NA
CASSLIAGAAYNEQFF,TGCGCCAGCAGCTTAATAGCGGGAGCCGCCTACAATGAGCAGTTCTTC,16,NA,TRBJ2-1,TRBV5-1,TRBD2
CASSLGGSGANVLTF,TGCGCCAGCAGCTTGGGCGGCTCTGGGGCCAACGTCCTGACTTTC,15,NA,TRBJ2-6,TRBV5-1,NA
CATNPGTQVYYGYTF,TGTGCCACCAACCCGGGAACCCAAGTCTACTATGGCTACACCTTC,15,few,TRBJ1-2,TRBV6-5,NA
CASSISGTSGKGEQFF,TGTGCCAGCAGCATCTCCGGGACTAGCGGGAAGGGTGAGCAGTTCTTC,16,NA,TRBJ2-1,TRBV9,TRBD2
CASSPDEILYEQYF,TGTGCCAGCTCACCAGATGAGATTCTCTACGAGCAGTACTTC,14,NA,TRBJ2-7,TRBV18,NA
CASSRTSGEPYEQYF,TGTGCCAGCAGCCGTACTAGCGGGGAGCCTTACGAGCAGTACTTC,15,NA,TRBJ2-7,TRBV6-5,TRBD2
CASWASAGGNQPQHF,TGTGCCAGTTGGGCCAGTGCCGGGGGCAATCAGCCCCAGCATTTT,15,NA,TRBJ1-5,TRBV19,NA
CASSLWGREAFF,TGTGCCAGCAGTTTATGGGGCAGGGAAGCTTTCTTT,12,NA,TRBJ1-1,TRBV27,NA
CASSYRPLGGNQPQHF,TGTGCCAGCAGTTACCGACCGTTAGGGGGCAATCAGCCCCAGCATTTT,16,NA,TRBJ1-5,TRBV6-2/TRBV6-3,NA
CASSEVEGGAEAFF,TGTGCCAGCAGTGAAGTTGAAGGAGGGGCTGAAGCTTTCTTT,14,NA,TRBJ1-1,TRBV6-1,NA
CASYSGTGVYNEQFF,TGTGCCAGCTACTCCGGGACAGGAGTTTACAATGAGCAGTTCTTC,15,many,TRBJ2-1,TRBV14,TRBD1
CASSPPTENYGYTF,TGTGCCAGCAGCCCTCCGACGGAGAACTATGGCTACACCTTC,14,NA,TRBJ1-2,TRBV3-1/TRBV3-2,NA
CAISESSGVGYEQYF,TGTGCCATCAGTGAGTCGTCAGGGGTTGGGTACGAGCAGTACTTC,15,NA,TRBJ2-7,TRBV10-3,NA
CASSLAGNSLGSPLHF,TGCGCCAGCAGCTTGGCCGGGAATAGCCTTGGTTCACCCCTCCACTTT,16,NA,TRBJ1-6,TRBV5-1,NA